Listed here are 6 T cell receptor beta chains from one sample, sequenced in a study of shared clonotypes between healthy human individuals. Positive CCR7 selection of CD45RO-negative cells yielded the naive CD8 cells, and terminally differentiated effector memory CD45RA+ cells were excluded. Only in-frame clones appear in the TCRdb table, and some are missing; sequencing was by immunoSEQ multiplex PCR. The repertoire includes about 2.2 million clones, around 95% of them detected once, and around 1.7% sits in the top ten. The specimen sequenced was naive CD8+ T cells from PBMCs. Receptors originate from a man between 18 and 29 years old in good health. Some clones in this sample may be carry-over from other donors' samples.

The chain links TRBV27 to TRBJ2-1; a possible D gene is TRBD2 (5 bases). Trimming cost V 7 bases and J 4 bases, with 20 bases left between them. The CDR3 length is 16 residues. Germline CDR1 is MNHEY and CDR2 is SMNVEV (reference sequence). The CDR3 protein is CASTENGVSSYNEQFF. In nucleotides, the CDR3 is TGTGCCAGCACCGAGAACGGGGTATCAAGTTACAATGAGCAGTTCTTC.

Turning to this clone: The sample contains more than one DNA sequence encoding this CDR3. The J gene is TRBJ2-7, the V gene TRBV29-1; 9 nucleotides match TRBD1. The V gene's germline CDR1 is SQVTM and CDR2 ANQGSEA. V lost 5 bases and J lost 3; bases outside the gene matches: 2. The CDR3 spans 12 residues. The CDR3 region has the DNA TGCAGCGTTAGGACAGGGGTCTACGAGCAGTACTTC. Protein: CSVRTGVYEQYF.

The rearrangement uses TRBV7-9 and TRBJ2-1; TRBD2 agrees at 12 bases. The CDR3 is made up of 17 amino acids. Germline loops: CDR1 SEHNR, CDR2 FQNEAQ (reference sequence). Trimming removed 5 bases from V and 0 bases from J; junction bases left unmatched: 5. The CDR3 nucleotides read TGTGCCAGCAGCCCTAAGACTAGCGGGAGCTCCTACAATGAGCAGTTCTTC. As protein: CASSPKTSGSSYNEQFF.

V is TRBV4-3 and J is TRBJ1-1, with D unresolved. The CDR3 is made up of 15 amino acids. V was trimmed by 1 base and J by 4 bases, leaving 13 bases between them. Germline V gene lookup returns CDR1 LGHNA and CDR2 YSLEER. The CDR3 loop reads CASSQGREYGTEAFF. The CDR3 region has the DNA TGCGCCAGCAGCCAAGGGAGGGAGTACGGCACTGAAGCTTTCTTT.

The chain employs TRBV14 and TRBJ2-3, with D possibly being TRBD2 (6 bases). Germline CDR1 reads SGHDN; CDR2 reads FVKESK. V was cut by 5 bases and J by 2 bases, with 11 bases left in between. This CDR3 region has 14 residues. The CDR3 protein is CASSNPRDTDTQYF. The DNA of the CDR3 is TGTGCCAGCAGCAACCCGCGGGACACAGATACGCAGTATTTT.

This clone is a singleton in its sample. The chain links TRBV18 to TRBJ2-3, with TRBD2 matching over 9 bases. This CDR3 is 18 amino acids long. Germline values: CDR1 KGHSH, CDR2 LQKENI. With 3 bases clipped from V and 4 bases from J, the junction kept 14 bases outside the gene matches. DNA for the CDR3: TGTGCCAGCTCACCGATGGGGACTCTAGCGGGAACGGCAGATACGCAGTATTTT. This gives the protein CASSPMGTLAGTADTQYF.